The TCR beta chain under discussion was sequenced for a study of shared clonotypes between healthy human individuals. Terminally differentiated effector memory CD45RA+ cells were excluded by CCR7 positive selection of CD45RO-negative cells. About this clone itself: The same CDR3 can be traced to other DNA sequences in this sample.

The method was immunoSEQ multiplex PCR; TCRdb's version includes in-frame clones alone and lacks a portion of them. The repertoire consists of just over 2,000,000 clones, with just under 95% occurring once and the leading ten covering approximately 1.2%. The clonotype was recovered from a man younger than 35 in good health. The sequenced sample was naive CD8+ T cells sorted from blood.

CDR3 region: CASSISGDSYEQYF. CDR3 DNA: TGTGCCAGTAGTATCTCCGGGGACTCCTACGAGCAGTACTTC. The chain is built from TRBV19 and TRBJ2-7, with a tentative D call TRBD2 (5 bases). The length of the CDR3 is 14 residues. CDR1 and CDR2 (germline): LNHDA, SQIVND (reference sequence). With 3 bases removed from V and 0 bases from J, the gap between germline ends came to 9 bases. The full variable domain, rest sourced from reference TRBV19 and TRBJ2-7, is DGGITQSPKYLFRKEGQNVTLSCEQNLNHDAMYWYRQDPGQGLRLIYYSQIVNDFQKGDIAEGYSVSREKKESFPLTVTSAQKNPTAFYLCASSISGDSYEQYFGPGTRLTVT.